The following is a TCR beta chain sequence with its context. The source of the sample is a study of CD8 T cells in ankylosing spondylitis. After removal of 1 base from V and 3 bases from J, the junction contained 5 bases not matched to a gene. The CDR3 is 16 residues long. Germline lookup yields CDR1 SNHLY and CDR2 FYNNEI. TCRdb called the 5' RACE reads again in MiXCR, with one record for every CDR3 protein. The sample carries some 37,000 distinct CDR3 sequences, 6% recorded once. Sequencing input: blood, either unsorted or a sorted T cell fraction (not recorded which). The rearrangement joins TRBV2 to TRBJ2-1; 8 bases fit TRBD2. The clonotype was recovered from a male donor with ankylosing spondylitis or in good health (not recorded which). CDR3 protein: CASSEGLARYYNEQFF. CDR3 DNA: TGTGCCAGCAGTGAAGGACTAGCGAGATACTACAATGAGCAGTTCTTC.